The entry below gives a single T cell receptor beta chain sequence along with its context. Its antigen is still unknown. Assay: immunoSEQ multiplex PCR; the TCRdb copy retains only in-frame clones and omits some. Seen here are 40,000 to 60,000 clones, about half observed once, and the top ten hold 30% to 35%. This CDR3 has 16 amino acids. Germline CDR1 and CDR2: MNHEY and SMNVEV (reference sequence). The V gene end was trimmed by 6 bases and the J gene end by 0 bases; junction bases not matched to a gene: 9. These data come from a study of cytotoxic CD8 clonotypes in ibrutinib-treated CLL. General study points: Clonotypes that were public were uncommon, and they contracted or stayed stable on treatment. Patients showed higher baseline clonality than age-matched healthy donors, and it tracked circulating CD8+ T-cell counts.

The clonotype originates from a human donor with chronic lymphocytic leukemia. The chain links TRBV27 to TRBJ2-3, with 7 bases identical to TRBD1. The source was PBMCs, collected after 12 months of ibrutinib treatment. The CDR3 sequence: CASRPRQGVSTDTQYF. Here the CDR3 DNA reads TGTGCCAGCAGGCCCCGGCAGGGGGTGAGCACAGATACGCAGTATTTT.